This entry concerns a single T cell receptor beta chain. Its antigen is unknown. In germline, CDR1 is ENHRY, CDR2 SYGVKD. V was cut by 6 bases and J by 1 base, with 6 bases left in between. There are 12 residues in the CDR3. This specimen belongs to a study of cytomegalovirus exposure and HLA in healthy donors. Notes on the study in general: Available immune exposure information was restricted to CMV serostatus only. According to reports, the classifier identified cytomegalovirus status with high specificity and sensitivity. Cytomegalovirus-associated status was assigned to some 160 TCR beta chains.

PCR employed 60 Vbeta and 13 Jbeta primers. Methods used by the authors: A later analysis tallied tens of millions of unique TCR beta chains, approximately 11 million of them shared. TCRdb keeps only in-frame clones here, not all; method: immunoSEQ multiplex PCR. For V, J and clone size, that table is used; D and trimming come from the DNA. This sample has about 160,000 clones, with 70% to 80% found just once. The sample taken for sequencing was PBMCs. The source is a man under 40 in good health and CMV-seropositive. The V call is TRBV10-3, the J call TRBJ1-1; D gene uncertain. CDR3 in amino acids: CAISRQNTEAFF. As DNA, the CDR3 is TGTGCCATCAGCCGACAGAACACTGAAGCTTTCTTT.